Each of the 14 T cell receptor beta chains below was sequenced from the same sample in a study of blood T cell repertoires in COVID-19. Measured with immunoSEQ multiplex PCR; TCRdb has only the in-frame clones, and not every one. The sample shows about 120,000 clones, 55% to 75% of them seen only once. Sequenced: peripheral blood. These receptors were collected from a woman in her seventies with acute or convalescent COVID-19.

The gene calls are TRBV28 and TRBJ2-1, with 7 bases matching TRBD2. Trimming removed 4 bases from V and 7 bases from J; junction bases left unmatched: 7. The V gene's germline CDR1 is MDHEN and CDR2 SYDVKM. The CDR3 extends over 14 amino acids. The CDR3 bases are TGTGCCAGCAGTTCGGCGGGAGAAATAAATGAGCAGTTCTTC. It specifies CASSSAGEINEQFF.

The chain carries TRBV7-9 and TRBJ1-6; 7 nucleotides align to TRBD1. CDR1 SEHNR and CDR2 FQNEAQ come from the germline V gene (reference sequence). Trimming removed 7 bases from V and 6 bases from J; junction bases left unmatched: 9. The CDR3 sequence is 15 residues long. The CDR3 protein is CASIGDSLFNSPLHF. The CDR3 DNA sequence: TGTGCCAGCATAGGGGACAGCCTCTTTAATTCACCCCTCCACTTT. Based on the CDR3 plus reference TRBV7-9 and TRBJ1-6, the full variable domain is DTGVSQNPRHKITKRGQNVTFRCDPISEHNRLYWYRQTLGQGPEFLTYFQNEAQLEKSRLLSDRFSAERPKGSFSTLEIQRTEQGDSAMYLCASIGDSLFNSPLHFGNGTRLTVT.

The rearrangement uses TRBV5-1 and TRBJ2-2; D not certain. There are 15 residues in the CDR3. The V end was cut by 1 base, the J end by 6 bases, with 13 bases between. In germline, CDR1 is SGHRS, CDR2 YFSETQ. The CDR3 loop is CASSLSYRAPGELFF. As DNA, the CDR3 is TGCGCCAGCAGCTTGTCGTACCGAGCTCCCGGGGAGCTGTTTTTT.

This chain connects TRBV5-4 to TRBJ2-7; TRBD2 aligns across 10 bases. The germline gives CDR1 SGHNT, CDR2 YYREEE (reference sequence). There are 15 residues in the CDR3. V lost 4 bases, J lost 1 base, and 5 bases stayed unmatched. CDR3 region: CASSIGTSVSYEQYF. The CDR3 DNA reads TGTGCCAGCAGCATTGGGACTAGCGTTTCCTACGAGCAGTACTTC.

The rearrangement joins TRBV3-1 (or the pseudogene TRBV3-2) to TRBJ2-2, with 10 bases aligning to TRBD2. CDR3 size: 17 residues. The germline gives CDR1 LGHDT, CDR2 YNNKEL (reference sequence). The V and J ends lost 1 base and 7 bases, in that order; junction bases with no gene match: 9. The CDR3 region is CASSQASGGVLGGELFF. CDR3 bases: TGTGCCAGCAGCCAAGCTAGCGGGGGAGTCCTAGGCGGGGAGCTGTTTTTT.

The chain is built from TRBV2 and TRBJ2-5; D remains unclear. The end of the DNA aligns better with TRBJ2-7, so the J call may be wrong. This CDR3 has 12 residues. Germline V gives CDR1 SNHLY, CDR2 FYNNEI. As DNA, the CDR3 is TGTGCCAGCTCTAGGGACTCCTACGAGCAGTACTTC. It codes for CASSRDSYEQYF.

The V and J genes are TRBV2 and TRBJ1-5; the match to TRBD1 covers 10 bases. Germline loops: CDR1 SNHLY, CDR2 FYNNEI. V lost 6 bases and J lost 6; bases outside the gene matches: 8. The CDR3 is made up of 15 amino acids. Here the CDR3 reads CASRGGQGVGQPQHF. The CDR3 DNA follows: TGTGCCAGCAGGGGAGGACAGGGGGTCGGTCAGCCCCAGCATTTT.

This clone was counted a few times. The rearrangement uses TRBV28 and TRBJ2-5, with D maybe TRBD2 (5 bases). This CDR3 has 14 amino acids. The V gene lost 5 bases and the J gene lost 5 bases, with 15 bases spanning the gap. Germline lookup yields CDR1 MDHEN and CDR2 SYDVKM. Written as DNA, the CDR3 is TGTGCCAGCAGTACGTTCAAACGAGGGGAGACCCAGTACTTC. It encodes CASSTFKRGETQYF.

V and J are TRBV7-9 and TRBJ1-6; 11 nucleotides align to TRBD1. V lost 8 bases, J lost 5 bases, and 8 bases stayed unmatched. Germline lookup yields CDR1 SEHNR and CDR2 FQNEAQ (reference sequence). This CDR3 is built from 16 residues. The CDR3: CASRPGDRGDNSPLHF. CDR3 sequence (DNA): TGTGCCAGCCGTCCCGGGGACAGGGGGGATAATTCACCCCTCCACTTT. The full variable domain, in which reference TRBV7-9 and TRBJ1-6 provide the parts outside the CDR3, is DTGVSQNPRHKITKRGQNVTFRCDPISEHNRLYWYRQTLGQGPEFLTYFQNEAQLEKSRLLSDRFSAERPKGSFSTLEIQRTEQGDSAMYLCASRPGDRGDNSPLHFGNGTRLTVT.

The V gene is TRBV7-2, the J gene TRBJ2-2; 9 bases map to TRBD1. The CDR3 contains 16 residues. Germline CDR1 and CDR2: SGHTA and FQGNSA. Losses at the gene ends were 5 bases for V and 4 bases for J; bases not matched to a gene: 8. The CDR3 region has the DNA TGTGCCAGCAGCCTCAACCGGGACAGGGTCACCGGGGAGCTGTTTTTT. It codes for CASSLNRDRVTGELFF.

The genes are TRBV7-9 and TRBJ1-1, with TRBD1 as a possible D gene (5 bases). In germline, CDR1 is SEHNR, CDR2 FQNEAQ (reference sequence). V dropped 4 bases and J dropped 2 bases, with 14 bases sitting between them. The CDR3 totals 15 residues. CDR3 loop: CASSSLQGSNTEAFF. The CDR3 DNA sequence: TGTGCCAGCAGCTCCCTGCAGGGCTCCAACACTGAAGCTTTCTTT.

J is TRBJ1-2 and V is TRBV7-9; TRBD1 aligns across 10 bases. V gave up 6 bases and J gave up 5 bases; unmatched junction bases: 9. Germline V gives CDR1 SEHNR, CDR2 FQNEAQ (reference sequence). The CDR3 is 15 residues long. This CDR3 reads CASRAGQGNGYGYTF. As DNA, the CDR3 is TGTGCCAGCAGAGCGGGACAGGGGAATGGTTATGGCTACACCTTC.

CDR3 residues: CAISGYQNTDTQYF. As DNA, the CDR3 is TGTGCCATCAGTGGCTATCAAAACACAGATACGCAGTATTTT. The chain employs TRBV10-3 and TRBJ2-3; D unclear. CDR1 is ENHRY and CDR2 is SYGVKD in the germline V gene. Trimming took 4 bases from V and 2 from J, leaving 10 bases between them. This CDR3 has 14 residues.

The chain is built from TRBV3-1 (or the pseudogene TRBV3-2) and TRBJ1-1; D is undetermined. Trimming took off 5 bases at V and 10 bases at J, with 11 bases between the two ends. Germline V CDR1 and CDR2: LGHDT, YNNKEL (reference sequence). This CDR3 has 11 residues. For the CDR3, the DNA is TGTGCCAGCAGCACGGGTTGGCGAGCTTTCTTT. The encoded protein is CASSTGWRAFF.